A single T cell receptor (beta chain) is shown here with its context. These data come from a study of cytomegalovirus exposure and HLA in healthy donors. Across the whole study: Most donors, more than 80% of 398 genotyped, fell in the Caucasian-associated ancestry cluster.

Germline values: CDR1 SGHNT, CDR2 YENEEA. The CDR3 is made up of 14 amino acids. V lost 5 bases to trimming and J lost 8 bases; unmatched junction nucleotides: 8. 13 Jbeta primers and 60 Vbeta primers were used for the PCR. The table came from immunoSEQ multiplex PCR; TCRdb's copy has only in-frame clones and leaves some out. This table has roughly 170,000 clones, 84% appearing once. This chain links TRBV11-3 with TRBJ2-1; 8 bases line up with TRBD1. This sequence was found in a girl aged 5-17 years in good health and CMV-seropositive. Sample: PBMCs. The CDR3 sequence is CASSPGQGRHEQFF. The CDR3 DNA reads TGTGCCAGCAGCCCCGGACAGGGTCGGCATGAGCAGTTCTTC.